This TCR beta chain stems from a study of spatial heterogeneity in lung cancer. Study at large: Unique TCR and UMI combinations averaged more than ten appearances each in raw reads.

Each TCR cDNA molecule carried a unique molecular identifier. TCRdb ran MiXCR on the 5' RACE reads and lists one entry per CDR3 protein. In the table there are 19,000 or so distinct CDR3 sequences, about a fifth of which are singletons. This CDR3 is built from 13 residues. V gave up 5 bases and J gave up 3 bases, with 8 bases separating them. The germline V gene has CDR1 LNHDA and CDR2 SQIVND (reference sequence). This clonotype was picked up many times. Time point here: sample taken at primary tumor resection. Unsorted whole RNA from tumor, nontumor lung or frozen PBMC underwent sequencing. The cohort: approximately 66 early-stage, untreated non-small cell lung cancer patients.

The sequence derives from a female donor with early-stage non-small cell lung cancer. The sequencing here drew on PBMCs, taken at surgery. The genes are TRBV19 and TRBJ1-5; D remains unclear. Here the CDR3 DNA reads TGTGCCAGTAGTTGGCTTGTCAATCAGCCCCAGCATTTT. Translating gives CASSWLVNQPQHF.